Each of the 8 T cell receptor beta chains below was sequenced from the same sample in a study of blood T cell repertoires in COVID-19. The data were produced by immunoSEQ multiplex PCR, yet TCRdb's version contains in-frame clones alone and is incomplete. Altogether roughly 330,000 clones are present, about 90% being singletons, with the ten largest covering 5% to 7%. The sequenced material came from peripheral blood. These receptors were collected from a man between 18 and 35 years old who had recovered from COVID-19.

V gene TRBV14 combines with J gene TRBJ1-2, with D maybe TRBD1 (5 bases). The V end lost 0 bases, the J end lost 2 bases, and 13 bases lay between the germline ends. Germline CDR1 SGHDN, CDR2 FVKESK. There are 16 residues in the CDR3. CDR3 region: CASSQDLGHWNYGYTF. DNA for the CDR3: TGTGCCAGCAGCCAAGATCTGGGGCATTGGAACTATGGCTACACCTTC.

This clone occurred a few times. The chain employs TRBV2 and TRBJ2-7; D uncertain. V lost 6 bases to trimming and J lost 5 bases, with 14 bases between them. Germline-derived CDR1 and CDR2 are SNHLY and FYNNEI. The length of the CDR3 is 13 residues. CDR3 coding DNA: TGTGCCAGCAGGGAAACAGAGCTCAACGAGCAGTACTTC. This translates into CASRETELNEQYF.

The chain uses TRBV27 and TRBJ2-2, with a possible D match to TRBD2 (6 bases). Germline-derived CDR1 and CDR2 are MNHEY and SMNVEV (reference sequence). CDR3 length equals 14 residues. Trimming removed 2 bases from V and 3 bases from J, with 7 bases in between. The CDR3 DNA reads TGTGCCAGCAGTTTAGGGACTTACACCGGGGAGCTGTTTTTT. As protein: CASSLGTYTGELFF.

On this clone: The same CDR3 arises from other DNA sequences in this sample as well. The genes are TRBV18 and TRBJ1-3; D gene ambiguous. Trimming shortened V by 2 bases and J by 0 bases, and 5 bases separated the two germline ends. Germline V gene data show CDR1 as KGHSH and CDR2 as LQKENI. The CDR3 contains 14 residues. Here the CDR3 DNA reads TGTGCCAGCTCACCAGGGCACTCTGGAAACACCATATATTTT. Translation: CASSPGHSGNTIYF.

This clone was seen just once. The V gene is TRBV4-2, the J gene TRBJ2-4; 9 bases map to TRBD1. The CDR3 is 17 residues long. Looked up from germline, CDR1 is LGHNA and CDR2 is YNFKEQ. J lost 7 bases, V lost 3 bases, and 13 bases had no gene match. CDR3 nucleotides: TGTGCCAGCAGCCAGTCACTAACCGGGACAGGGATCAACATTCAGTACTTC. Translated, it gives CASSQSLTGTGINIQYF.

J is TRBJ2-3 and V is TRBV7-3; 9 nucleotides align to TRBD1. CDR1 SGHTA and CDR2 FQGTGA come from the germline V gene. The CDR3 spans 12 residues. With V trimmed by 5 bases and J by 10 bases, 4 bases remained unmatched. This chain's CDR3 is CASSQQGAAQYF. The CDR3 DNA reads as TGTGCCAGCAGCCAACAGGGGGCGGCGCAGTATTTT.

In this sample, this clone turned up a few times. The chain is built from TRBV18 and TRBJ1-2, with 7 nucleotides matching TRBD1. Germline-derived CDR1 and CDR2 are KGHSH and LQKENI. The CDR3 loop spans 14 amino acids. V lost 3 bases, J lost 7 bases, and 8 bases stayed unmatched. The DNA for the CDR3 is TGTGCCAGCTCACCCGACAGGGAGGAAGGTGGCTACACCTTC. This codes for CASSPDREEGGYTF.

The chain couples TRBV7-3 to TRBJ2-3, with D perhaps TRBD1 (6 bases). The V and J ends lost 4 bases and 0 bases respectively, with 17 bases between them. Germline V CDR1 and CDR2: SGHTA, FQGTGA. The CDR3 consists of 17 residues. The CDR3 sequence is CASSSKGGRGSTDTQYF. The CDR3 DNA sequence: TGTGCCAGCAGCTCAAAGGGTGGCAGGGGAAGCACAGATACGCAGTATTTT. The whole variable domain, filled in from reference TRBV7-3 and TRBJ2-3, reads GAGVSQTPSNKVTEKGKYVELRCDPISGHTALYWYRQSLGQGPEFLIYFQGTGAADDSGLPNDRFFAVRPEGSVSTLKIQRTERGDSAVYLCASSSKGGRGSTDTQYFGPGTRLTVL.